A single count supports the clone carrying this TCR beta chain. Germline CDR1 is GTSNPN and CDR2 is SVGIG (reference sequence). V was trimmed by 5 bases and J by 4 bases, leaving 9 bases between them. The CDR3 has 12 residues. Time point noted: baseline, week 1 (first vaccination visit). As for treatment: pre-vaccination baseline after standard-of-care therapy. Donors' newly diagnosed IDH1-mutant WHO grade 3 or 4 astrocytomas lacked nuclear ATRX. This sample is drawn from a study of a mutant IDH1 vaccine in newly diagnosed glioma. About the research overall: Most had both radiotherapy and temozolomide beforehand; others had only one.

Using immunoSEQ multiplex PCR, the repertoire was profiled, and TCRdb retains in-frame clones only, with some absent. The sample yields 70,000 to 95,000 clones, around 80% seen once. Specimen: PBMCs, collected from a glioma patient treated with radiotherapy, temozolomide or both. The rearrangement joins TRBV30 to TRBJ1-3; no clear D gene. The origin of this receptor is a middle-aged man with glioma. Some clones in this sample may be carry-over from other donors' samples. The CDR3 region is CAWDQTGNTIYF. CDR3 nucleotides: TGTGCCTGGGATCAGACGGGAAACACCATATATTTT.